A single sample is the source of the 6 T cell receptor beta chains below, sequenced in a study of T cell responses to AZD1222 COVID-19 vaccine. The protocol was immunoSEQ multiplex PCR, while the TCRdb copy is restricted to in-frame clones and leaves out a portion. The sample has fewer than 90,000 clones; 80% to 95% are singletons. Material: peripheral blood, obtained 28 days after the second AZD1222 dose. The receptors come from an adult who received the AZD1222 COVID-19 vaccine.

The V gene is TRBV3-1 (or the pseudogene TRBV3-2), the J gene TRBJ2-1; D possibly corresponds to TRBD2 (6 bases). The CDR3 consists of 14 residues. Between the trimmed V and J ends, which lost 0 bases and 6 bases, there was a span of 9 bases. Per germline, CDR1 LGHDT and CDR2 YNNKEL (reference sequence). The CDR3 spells CASSQEFGSNEQFF. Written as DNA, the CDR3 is TGTGCCAGCAGCCAAGAGTTCGGGAGCAATGAGCAGTTCTTC.

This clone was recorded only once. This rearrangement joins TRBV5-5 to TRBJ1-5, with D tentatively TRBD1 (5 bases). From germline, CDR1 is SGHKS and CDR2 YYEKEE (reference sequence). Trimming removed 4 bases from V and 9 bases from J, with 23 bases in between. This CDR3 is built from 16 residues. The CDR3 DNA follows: TGTGCCAGCAGCGTAGAGTTCGGACCAGGGTCCCCGCCCCAGCATTTT. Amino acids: CASSVEFGPGSPPQHF.

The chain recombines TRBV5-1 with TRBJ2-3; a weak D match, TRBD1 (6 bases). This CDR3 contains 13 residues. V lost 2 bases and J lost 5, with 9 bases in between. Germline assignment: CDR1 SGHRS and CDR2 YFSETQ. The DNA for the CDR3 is TGCGCCAGCAGCTTCTGGGGGCGAGATACGCAGTATTTT. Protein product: CASSFWGRDTQYF.

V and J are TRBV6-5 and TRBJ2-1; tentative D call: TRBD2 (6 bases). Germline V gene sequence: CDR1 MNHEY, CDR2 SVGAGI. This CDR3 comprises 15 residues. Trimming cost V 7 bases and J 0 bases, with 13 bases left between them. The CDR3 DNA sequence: TGTGCCAGCAAAAAGGGGAGGAGCTCCTACAATGAGCAGTTCTTC. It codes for CASKKGRSSYNEQFF.

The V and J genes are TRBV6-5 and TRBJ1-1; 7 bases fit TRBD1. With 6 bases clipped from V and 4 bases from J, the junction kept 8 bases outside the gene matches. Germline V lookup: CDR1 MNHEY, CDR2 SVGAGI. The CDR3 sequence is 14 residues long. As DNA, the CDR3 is TGTGCCAGCAGGAGGGGGACAGTCGGCACTGAAGCTTTCTTT. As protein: CASRRGTVGTEAFF.

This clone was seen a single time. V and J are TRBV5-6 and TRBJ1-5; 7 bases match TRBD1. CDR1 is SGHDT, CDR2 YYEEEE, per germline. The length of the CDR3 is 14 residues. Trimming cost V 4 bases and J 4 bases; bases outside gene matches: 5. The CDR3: CASSTGQLNQPQHF. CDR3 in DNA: TGTGCCAGCAGCACGGGACAGCTGAATCAGCCCCAGCATTTT.